The sequence of this T cell receptor beta chain was determined in a study of blood T cell repertoires in COVID-19. Study summary: There were acute and convalescent COVID-19 samples, and they came from the United States, Italy and Spain. PBMCs, B-cell-depleted T cells, or T cells were the source of the cDNA or gDNA that made up the material.

Symptom resolution, clearance, or two negative PCRs marked donors in Cohort 3 as recovered. The table came from immunoSEQ multiplex PCR; TCRdb's copy has only in-frame clones and leaves some out. The repertoire includes hundreds of thousands of clones, approximately 90% of them detected once, and around 10% sits in the top ten. Germline CDR1 SEHNR, CDR2 FQNEAQ (reference sequence). The V end was cut by 0 bases, the J end by 6 bases, with 4 bases between. This CDR3 comprises 12 residues. The specimen sequenced was PBMCs or T cells enriched from blood (not recorded which). The V gene is TRBV7-9, the J gene TRBJ2-3, with no clear D. This sequence originates from a woman in her forties or fifties who had recovered from COVID-19. The CDR3 loop reads CASSLARDTQYF. The CDR3 coding sequence is TGTGCCAGCAGCTTAGCGAGGGATACGCAGTATTTT.